Below are 17 T cell receptor beta chains sequenced from a single sample in a study of cytomegalovirus exposure and HLA in healthy donors (dated by TCRdb to the late 2010s). Receptors were amplified or captured by the immunoSEQ multiplex PCR assay. For the multiplex PCR, a mixture combining 60 forward primers for TCR Vbeta segments and 13 reverse primers for TCR Jbeta segments was used. Here the immuneACCESS table is served through TCRdb, limited to in-frame sequences with V and J called. Missing clones are a known gap in these copies; in checked studies unresolved V genes cover under half, and the rest lacks a known reason. This sample lists some 200,000 clones; roughly 68% were detected once. The top ten hold 2.6% of the sample. Sequenced material: PBMCs. These receptor sequences come from a man aged 40-49 years in good health and CMV-seropositive.

The chain couples TRBV7-8 to TRBJ1-1, with D maybe TRBD1 (5 bases). Germline V gene data show CDR1 as SGHVS and CDR2 as FQNEAQ. V dropped 5 bases and J dropped 1 base, with 11 bases sitting between them. CDR3 length equals 14 residues. Here the CDR3 reads CASSRGTGNTEAFF. The CDR3 nucleotides read TGTGCCAGCAGCCGCGGGACGGGGAACACTGAAGCTTTCTTT.

The V and J genes are TRBV9 and TRBJ2-1; 11 nucleotides line up with TRBD2. The V and J ends lost 3 bases and 7 bases, in that order; junction bases with no gene match: 9. Germline CDR1 is SGDLS and CDR2 is YYNGEE. The CDR3 has 16 amino acids. The CDR3 DNA sequence: TGTGCCAGCAGCGCCTACTTAGCGGGGGGGCAGAATGAGCAGTTCTTC. Amino acid sequence: CASSAYLAGGQNEQFF.

This clone was observed a few times. The chain carries TRBV5-1 and TRBJ2-1, with D maybe TRBD1 (6 bases). CDR1 is SGHRS and CDR2 is YFSETQ in the germline V gene. V shed 0 bases and J shed 5 bases, with 18 bases lying between them. This CDR3 is 17 amino acids long. The CDR3 DNA sequence: TGCGCCAGCAGCTTGGCCGGGACACTGGCTAAGAACAATGAGCAGTTCTTC. Translating it yields CASSLAGTLAKNNEQFF.

As regards this clone: A much larger clone lies one base from this, so it may be a read error. The chain combines TRBV6-5 with TRBJ1-1; tentatively, D is TRBD1 (6 bases). V was trimmed by 5 bases and J by 1 base, leaving 8 bases between them. There are 13 residues in the CDR3. Per germline, CDR1 MNHEY and CDR2 SVGAGI. The CDR3 protein is CASSLTGNTEAFF. In DNA form, the CDR3 reads TGTGCCAGCAGTCTGACAGGGAACACTGAAGCTTTCTTT.

This clone was picked up one time. The chain couples TRBV5-6 to TRBJ2-5; D gene unclear. Matching the DNA end better, TRBJ2-7 makes the J call doubtful. The germline V gene encodes CDR1 SGHDT and CDR2 YYEEEE. CDR3 length: 14 residues. CDR3 DNA: TGTGCCACCCACGCATGGTATAGCTCCTACGAGCAGTACTTC. It codes for CATHAWYSSYEQYF.

The chain is built from TRBV7-8 and TRBJ2-7, with 7 nucleotides matching TRBD1. V lost 5 bases to trimming and J lost 3 bases; unmatched junction nucleotides: 7. The germline gives CDR1 SGHVS, CDR2 FQNEAQ. This CDR3 is 14 amino acids long. CDR3 DNA: TGTGCCAGCAGCCCCGGGGACAGCAACTACGAGCAGTACTTC. Translating gives CASSPGDSNYEQYF.

CDR3 residues: CASSPRLARSEQYF. Written as DNA, the CDR3 is TGTGCCAGCAGTCCGCGACTAGCACGCTCTGAGCAGTACTTC. This rearrangement joins TRBV27 to TRBJ2-5, with 7 nucleotides matching TRBD2. The CDR3 has 14 residues. With 5 bases clipped from V and 11 bases from J, the junction kept 14 bases outside the gene matches. Germline V gene sequence: CDR1 MNHEY, CDR2 SMNVEV (reference sequence).

V and J are TRBV10-3 and TRBJ1-1; unclear D gene. Trimming cost V 4 bases and J 3 bases, with 9 bases left between them. Germline CDR1 and CDR2: ENHRY and SYGVKD. This CDR3 spans 13 amino acids. For the CDR3, the DNA is TGTGCCATCAGTGTCGAGGACTACACTGAAGCTTTCTTT. Translation gives CAISVEDYTEAFF.

This chain joins TRBV7-2 and TRBJ2-7; D not certain. V was pared by 4 bases and J by 6 bases, with 10 bases between. The CDR3 totals 12 residues. Germline V gene data show CDR1 as SGHTA and CDR2 as FQGNSA. In DNA, the CDR3 is TGTGCCAGCAGCTCAACTGTTATCGAGCAGTACTTC. Its protein product is CASSSTVIEQYF.

The chain has TRBV29-1 and TRBJ2-5; D might be TRBD2 (5 bases). Trimming shortened V by 1 base and J by 0 bases, and 6 bases separated the two germline ends. Germline V gene lookup returns CDR1 SQVTM and CDR2 ANQGSEA. The CDR3 sequence is 13 residues long. The CDR3 protein is CSVEGEYQETQYF. CDR3 DNA sequence: TGCAGCGTTGAAGGGGAGTACCAAGAGACCCAGTACTTC.

As concerns this clone: This same CDR3 is encoded by further DNA sequences in the sample. CDR3 nucleotide sequence: TGTGCTAGTGGTTTGATCTTGGCCACATCCCCCGGGGAGCTGTTTTTT. Protein: CASGLILATSPGELFF. This chain uses TRBV12-5 with TRBJ2-2; D is unresolved. V was pared by 2 bases and J by 6 bases, with 16 bases between. The CDR3 consists of 16 residues. CDR1 and CDR2 from the germline V gene are LGHNT and FRNRAP. Filled out from reference TRBV12-5 and TRBJ2-2, the complete variable domain reads DARVTQTPRHKVTEMGQEVTMRCQPILGHNTVFWYRQTMMQGLELLAYFRNRAPLDDSGMPKDRFSAEMPDATLATLKIQPSEPRDSAVYFCASGLILATSPGELFFGEGSRLTVL.

This clone showed up just a few times. The chain recombines TRBV6-1 with TRBJ2-7; a weak D match, TRBD1 (5 bases). Trimming removed 5 bases at V and 0 bases at J, with 8 bases between. In germline, CDR1 is MNHNS, CDR2 SASEGT. The CDR3 totals 13 residues. The CDR3 reads CASSHRFSYEQYF. CDR3 nucleotide sequence: TGTGCCAGCAGTCACAGGTTCTCCTACGAGCAGTACTTC.

The rearrangement joins TRBV2 to TRBJ2-2, with 7 bases fitting TRBD1. V dropped 8 bases and J dropped 2; count of bases not matched to a gene: 11. The CDR3 is 16 amino acids. Germline V gene lookup returns CDR1 SNHLY and CDR2 FYNNEI. CDR3 coding DNA: TGTGCCAGCTCCCAATCGAGGGGGCGAAACACCGGGGAGCTGTTTTTT. Its protein is CASSQSRGRNTGELFF.

The V call is TRBV6-6, the J call TRBJ1-2, with D perhaps TRBD1 (6 bases). CDR1 is MNHNY and CDR2 is SVGAGI in the germline V gene (reference sequence). The CDR3 extends over 13 amino acids. V was pared by 2 bases and J by 8 bases, with 12 bases between. In DNA, the CDR3 is TGTGCCAGCAGTTACGGACAGCAGAGGGGCTACACCTTC. It yields the protein CASSYGQQRGYTF.

The V call is TRBV28, the J call TRBJ1-5; TRBD1 matches at 7 bases. The germline CDR1 and CDR2 sequences are MDHEN and SYDVKM. The CDR3 runs 15 residues. The V gene end was trimmed by 6 bases and the J gene end by 0 bases; junction bases not matched to a gene: 5. Here the CDR3 DNA reads TGTGCCAGCAGGAGGGGGCAATATAGCAATCAGCCCCAGCATTTT. This codes for CASRRGQYSNQPQHF. Supplemented by reference TRBV28 and TRBJ1-5, the full variable domain reads DVKVTQSSRYLVKRTGEKVFLECVQDMDHENMFWYRQDPGLGLRLIYFSYDVKMKEKGDIPEGYSVSREKKERFSLILESASTNQTSMYLCASRRGQYSNQPQHFGDGTRLSIL.

V is TRBV10-3 and J is TRBJ1-6; 10 nucleotides agree with TRBD1. V dropped 4 bases and J dropped 4; count of bases not matched to a gene: 1. The germline gives CDR1 ENHRY, CDR2 SYGVKD. This CDR3 has 15 amino acids. The CDR3 nucleotides read TGTGCCATCAGTGGACAGGGGGCGTATAATTCACCCCTCCACTTT. It translates to CAISGQGAYNSPLHF.

V gene TRBV7-8 combines with J gene TRBJ2-5; 8 nucleotides agree with TRBD2. In germline, CDR1 is SGHVS, CDR2 FQNEAQ. Unmatched junction bases numbered 11, after V lost 3 bases and J lost 2 bases. The CDR3 extends over 17 amino acids. In DNA form, the CDR3 reads TGTGCCAGCAGCTTGCCCCGATCTAGCGGGTCTCAAGAGACCCAGTACTTC. Its protein product is CASSLPRSSGSQETQYF.